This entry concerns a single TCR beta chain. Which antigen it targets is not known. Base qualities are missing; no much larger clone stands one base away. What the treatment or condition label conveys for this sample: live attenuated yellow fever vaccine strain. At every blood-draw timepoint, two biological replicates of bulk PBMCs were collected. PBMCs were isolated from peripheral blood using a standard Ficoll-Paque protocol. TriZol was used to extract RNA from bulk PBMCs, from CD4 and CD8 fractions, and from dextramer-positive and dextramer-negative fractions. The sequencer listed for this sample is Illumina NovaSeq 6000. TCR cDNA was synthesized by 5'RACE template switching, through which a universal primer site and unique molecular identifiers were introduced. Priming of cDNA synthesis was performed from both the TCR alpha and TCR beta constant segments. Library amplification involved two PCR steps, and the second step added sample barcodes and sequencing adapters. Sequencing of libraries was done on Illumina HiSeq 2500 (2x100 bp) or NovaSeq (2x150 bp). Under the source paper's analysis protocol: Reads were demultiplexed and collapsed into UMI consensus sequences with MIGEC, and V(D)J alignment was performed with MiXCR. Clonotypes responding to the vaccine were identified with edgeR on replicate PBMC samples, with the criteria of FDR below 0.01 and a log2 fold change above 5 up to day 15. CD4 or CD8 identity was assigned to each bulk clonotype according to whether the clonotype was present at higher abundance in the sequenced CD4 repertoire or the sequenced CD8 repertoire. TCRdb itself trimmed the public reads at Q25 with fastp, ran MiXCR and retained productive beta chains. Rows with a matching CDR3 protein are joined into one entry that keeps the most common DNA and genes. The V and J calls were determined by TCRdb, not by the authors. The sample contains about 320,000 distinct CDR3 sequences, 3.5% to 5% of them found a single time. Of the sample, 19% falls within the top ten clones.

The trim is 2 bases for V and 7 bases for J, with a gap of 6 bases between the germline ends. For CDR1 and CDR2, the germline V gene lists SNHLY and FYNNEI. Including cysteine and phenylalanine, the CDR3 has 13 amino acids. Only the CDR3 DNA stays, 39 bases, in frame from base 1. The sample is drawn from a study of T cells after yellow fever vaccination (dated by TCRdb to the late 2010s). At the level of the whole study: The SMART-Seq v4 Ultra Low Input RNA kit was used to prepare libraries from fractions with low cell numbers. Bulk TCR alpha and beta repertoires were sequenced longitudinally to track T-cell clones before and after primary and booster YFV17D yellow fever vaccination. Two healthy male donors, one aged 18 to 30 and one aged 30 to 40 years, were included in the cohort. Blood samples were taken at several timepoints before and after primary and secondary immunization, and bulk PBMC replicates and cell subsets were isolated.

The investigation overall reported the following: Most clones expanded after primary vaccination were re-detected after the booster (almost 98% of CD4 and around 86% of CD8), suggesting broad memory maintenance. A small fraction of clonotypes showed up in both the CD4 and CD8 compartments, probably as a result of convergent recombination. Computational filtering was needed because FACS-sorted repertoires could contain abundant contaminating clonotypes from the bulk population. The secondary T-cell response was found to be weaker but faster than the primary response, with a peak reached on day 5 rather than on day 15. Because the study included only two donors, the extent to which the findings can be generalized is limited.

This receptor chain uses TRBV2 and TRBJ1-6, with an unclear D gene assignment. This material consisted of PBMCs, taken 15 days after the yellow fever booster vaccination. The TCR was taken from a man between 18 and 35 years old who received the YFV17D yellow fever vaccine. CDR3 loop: CASSESGNSPLHF. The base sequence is TGTGCCAGCAGTGAATCCGGGAATTCACCCCTCCACTTT.